The 11 T cell receptor beta chains in this list originate from one sample, sequenced in a study of cytomegalovirus exposure and HLA in healthy donors. Here immunoSEQ multiplex PCR was the method, and the copy in TCRdb shows in-frame clones only, minus some. The sample comprises 110,000 to 150,000 clones, just under 90% of which are singletons, and 6.2% rests with the top ten. Sequencing was carried out using PBMCs. These receptors were collected from a woman under 40 in good health and CMV-seropositive.

The CDR3 region is CASSNVRGWAVNTEAFF. CDR3 nucleotide sequence: TGTGCCAGCAGTAATGTTCGGGGGTGGGCGGTGAACACTGAAGCTTTCTTT. The chain joins TRBV5-8 to TRBJ1-1, with D possibly matching TRBD1 (5 bases). This CDR3 spans 17 amino acids. V gave up 5 bases and J gave up 0 bases, with 20 bases separating them. Germline assignment: CDR1 SGHTS and CDR2 YDEGEE.

CDR3 bases: TGTGCCAGCAGCCGACTGGGACTAGCGGGGGGACTCACAGATACGCAGTATTTT. It specifies CASSRLGLAGGLTDTQYF. The V gene is TRBV14, the J gene TRBJ2-3, with 15 nucleotides matching TRBD2. The germline V gene encodes CDR1 SGHDN and CDR2 FVKESK. V dropped 4 bases and J dropped 2; count of bases not matched to a gene: 7. CDR3 length equals 18 residues.

A single count supports this clone. The chain combines TRBV5-1 with TRBJ2-5; D uncertain. V dropped 0 bases and J dropped 0 bases, with 6 bases sitting between them. Germline V gene data show CDR1 as SGHRS and CDR2 as YFSETQ. The CDR3 covers 14 residues. The DNA for the CDR3 is TGCGCCAGCAGCTTGGGGCAAAACCAAGAGACCCAGTACTTC. Translated, it gives CASSLGQNQETQYF.

The chain joins TRBV7-9 to TRBJ2-7, with D hard to call. The germline V and J ends were trimmed by 2 bases and 6 bases, with 11 bases remaining between them. The CDR3 has 13 residues. CDR1 SEHNR and CDR2 FQNEAQ come from the germline V gene (reference sequence). The chain's CDR3 is CASSLIPGPEQYF. The DNA for the CDR3 is TGTGCCAGCAGCTTAATCCCCGGTCCCGAGCAGTACTTC.

This chain connects TRBV19 to TRBJ2-7, with a tentative D call TRBD2 (6 bases). The germline V and J ends were trimmed by 2 bases and 5 bases, with 10 bases remaining between them. The CDR3 is made up of 13 amino acids. From germline, CDR1 is LNHDA and CDR2 SQIVND (reference sequence). Here the CDR3 reads CASSIRGSNEQYF. DNA of the CDR3: TGTGCCAGTAGTATACGGGGGTCCAACGAGCAGTACTTC.

This chain connects TRBV7-3 to TRBJ2-7; possibly TRBD1 for D (5 bases). The CDR3 consists of 13 residues. From germline, CDR1 is SGHTA and CDR2 FQGTGA. Between the trimmed V and J ends, which lost 1 base and 3 bases, there was a span of 7 bases. Here the CDR3 reads CASSLSQGYEQYF. CDR3 DNA: TGTGCCAGCAGCTTAAGTCAGGGCTACGAGCAGTACTTC.

The rearrangement uses TRBV9 and TRBJ2-3; D is ambiguous. With 4 bases removed from V and 4 bases from J, the gap between germline ends came to 16 bases. Germline V gene lookup returns CDR1 SGDLS and CDR2 YYNGEE. This CDR3 has 15 residues. This chain's CDR3 is CASSPSTYRADTQYF. CDR3 DNA: TGTGCCAGCAGCCCCTCCACCTACCGGGCAGATACGCAGTATTTT.

This chain joins TRBV7-2 and TRBJ2-3; D is uncertain. The germline CDR1 and CDR2 sequences are SGHTA and FQGNSA. Trimming left V 6 bases short and J 5 bases short, with 15 bases between. The length of the CDR3 is 14 residues. As DNA, the CDR3 is TGTGCCAGCAGTTCCGGTACAGAACTAGATACGCAGTATTTT. It codes for CASSSGTELDTQYF.

This clone was recorded a few times. The chain employs TRBV10-1 and TRBJ2-7; 9 bases map to TRBD1. The CDR3 extends over 13 amino acids. V shed 6 bases and J 6 bases; nucleotides not matched to a gene: 6. Looked up from germline, CDR1 is WNHNN and CDR2 is SYGVQD (reference sequence). CDR3 DNA: TGCGCCAGCAGCTACGGGACAGGGCTCGAGCAGTACTTC. Translation: CASSYGTGLEQYF.

This clone was picked up one time. The V call is TRBV5-1, the J call TRBJ1-4, with D hard to call. The CDR3 has 15 residues. Germline lookup yields CDR1 SGHRS and CDR2 YFSETQ. The V and J ends lost 3 bases and 0 bases respectively, with 9 bases between them. The CDR3 reads CASSYLPSTNEKLFF. CDR3 coding DNA: TGCGCCAGCAGCTACCTACCCTCAACTAATGAAAAACTGTTTTTT.

The chain has TRBV19 and TRBJ1-6, with D possibly being TRBD1 (5 bases). This CDR3 is built from 15 residues. The germline gives CDR1 LNHDA, CDR2 SQIVND (reference sequence). V was trimmed by 3 bases and J by 12 bases, leaving 18 bases between them. CDR3 DNA sequence: TGTGCCAGTAGTATTCAGGCTTTGGGGCCCGGACCCCTCCACTTT. It specifies CASSIQALGPGPLHF. The whole variable domain, remainder taken from reference TRBV19 and TRBJ1-6, is DGGITQSPKYLFRKEGQNVTLSCEQNLNHDAMYWYRQDPGQGLRLIYYSQIVNDFQKGDIAEGYSVSREKKESFPLTVTSAQKNPTAFYLCASSIQALGPGPLHFGNGTRLTVT.